The 10 T cell receptor beta chains in this list originate from one sample, sequenced in a study of cytomegalovirus exposure and HLA in healthy donors. The PCR had 60 Vbeta and 13 Jbeta primers. Using immunoSEQ multiplex PCR, the repertoire was profiled, and TCRdb retains in-frame clones only, with some absent. The sample records about 74,000 clones, around 70% being singletons. The specimen was PBMCs. The receptor source for this set is a woman between 40 and 50 years old in good health and CMV-seropositive.

V is TRBV18 and J is TRBJ2-7; 9 positions match TRBD2. CDR3 length: 15 residues. Germline V gives CDR1 KGHSH, CDR2 LQKENI. The V segment lost 3 bases and the J segment 6 bases; nucleotides outside the gene matches: 9. CDR3 DNA: TGTGCCAGCTCACCGCTAGCGGGAACTAGGGGCGAGCAGTACTTC. Translated, it gives CASSPLAGTRGEQYF.

J is TRBJ2-3 and V is TRBV9; 7 bases line up with TRBD1. The CDR3 has 16 amino acids. Germline loops: CDR1 SGDLS, CDR2 YYNGEE. The V gene end was trimmed by 0 bases and the J gene end by 0 bases; junction bases not matched to a gene: 4. CDR3 sequence: CASSVGGQDSTDTQYF. In DNA, the CDR3 is TGTGCCAGCAGCGTAGGAGGACAGGATAGCACAGATACGCAGTATTTT.

The chain employs TRBV30 and TRBJ1-2; no clear D gene. The germline gives CDR1 GTSNPN, CDR2 SVGIG (reference sequence). This CDR3 is built from 12 residues. Trimming left V 2 bases short and J 10 bases short, with 14 bases between. The CDR3 DNA follows: TGTGCCTGGAGTAACGGACTCAGAGACTACACCTTC. Translated: CAWSNGLRDYTF.

The chain has TRBV18 and TRBJ1-5; TRBD1 matches 8 bases. With 4 bases clipped from V and 5 bases from J, the junction kept 4 bases outside the gene matches. Per the germline V gene, CDR1 is KGHSH and CDR2 is LQKENI. CDR3 length: 14 residues. DNA for the CDR3: TGTGCCAGCTCACGACAGGGGACGGATCAGCCCCAGCATTTT. Its protein is CASSRQGTDQPQHF. The entire variable domain, with the rest obtained from reference TRBV18 and TRBJ1-5, is as follows: NAGVMQNPRHLVRRRGQEARLRCSPMKGHSHVYWYRQLPEEGLKFMVYLQKENIIDESGMPKERFSAEFPKEGPSILRIQQVVRGDSAAYFCASSRQGTDQPQHFGDGTRLSIL.

J is TRBJ2-7 and V is TRBV7-2, with 8 positions matching TRBD2. The ends lost 1 base at V and 7 bases at J; junction bases unmatched: 6. CDR3 length: 14 amino acids. CDR1 SGHTA and CDR2 FQGNSA come from the germline V gene. CDR3 DNA sequence: TGTGCCAGCAGCTTAGGGAGCCGGGGGGGGGAGCAGTACTTC. It codes for CASSLGSRGGEQYF.

In this sample, this clone turned up a few times. The genes are TRBV10-3 and TRBJ1-1; 9 nucleotides align to TRBD1. Germline V gene data show CDR1 as ENHRY and CDR2 as SYGVKD. The J segment lost 1 base and the V segment lost 5 bases, leaving 8 bases of the junction unmatched. The CDR3 length is 16 residues. CDR3 in DNA: TGTGCCATCAGTTCTACAGGGGGCGCGAGGAACACTGAAGCTTTCTTT. Protein: CAISSTGGARNTEAFF.

The chain joins TRBV6-5 to TRBJ1-1; 7 positions match TRBD1. The CDR3 extends over 13 amino acids. Germline trimming cut 6 bases from V and 7 bases from J; bases unmatched to any gene: 8. Germline V gene lookup returns CDR1 MNHEY and CDR2 SVGAGI. CDR3 amino acids: CASRPRQGGEAFF. CDR3 in DNA: TGTGCCAGCAGGCCGCGACAGGGCGGTGAAGCTTTCTTT.

A remark on this clone: The junction differs from germline at one of its ends, possibly a read error. CDR3 in amino acids: CASSRNAGTDF. The DNA for the CDR3 is TGTGCCAGCAGCCGTAACGCCGGGACAGACTTC. The chain has TRBV28 and TRBJ2-7; 7 bases line up with TRBD1. The length of the CDR3 is 11 residues. Germline values: CDR1 MDHEN, CDR2 SYDVKM.

The sample holds a few counts of this clone. The J gene is TRBJ1-4, the V gene TRBV5-1; 7 bases agree with TRBD1. CDR3 size: 15 residues. Germline V gene data show CDR1 as SGHRS and CDR2 as YFSETQ. V dropped 0 bases and J dropped 4; count of bases not matched to a gene: 3. The CDR3 bases are TGCGCCAGCAGCTTGGAGGGACAGATTAATGAAAAACTGTTTTTT. Translated, it gives CASSLEGQINEKLFF.

The table lists this clone with a few counts. The J gene is TRBJ2-1, the V gene TRBV5-1; 9 bases are shared with TRBD2. V lost 2 bases to trimming and J lost 7 bases; unmatched junction nucleotides: 7. This CDR3 has 15 amino acids. The germline V gene has CDR1 SGHRS and CDR2 YFSETQ. CDR3 sequence reads: CASSLALAGRNEQFF. The CDR3 region has the DNA TGCGCCAGCAGCTTAGCCCTAGCGGGACGAAATGAGCAGTTCTTC.